This T cell receptor (beta chain) was identified during a study of breast tumors, draining lymph nodes, adjacent tissues. Ten or more counts support this clonotype. What it binds is unknown. TCRdb ran MiXCR on the multiplex PCR reads and lists one entry per CDR3 protein. Of over 200,000 distinct CDR3 sequences in the sample, around 32% were seen once. Germline V lookup: CDR1 DFQATT, CDR2 SNEGSKA (reference sequence). The V gene end was trimmed by 0 bases and the J gene end by 2 bases; junction bases not matched to a gene: 5. This CDR3 spans 16 amino acids. Axillary draining lymph nodes of breast cancer patients supplied the node samples. Study results and caveats: Luminal-like breast cancer showed significantly higher tumor–nontumor repertoire similarity than basal-like. The lymph node origin of tumor T cells was framed as consistent with a hypothesis, not demonstrated. Tumor TCR diversity was below lymph nodes but above nontumor tissue. The data were judged consistent with most tumor T cells coming from lymph node and expanding in tumor.

This chain links TRBV20-1 with TRBJ2-3; the match to TRBD2 covers 10 bases. The TCR comes from a female donor with breast cancer. Some clones in this sample may be carry-over from other donors' samples. Sequenced input: axillary lymph node tissue. CDR3 coding DNA: TGCAGTGCTAGAGATTGGCTAGCGGGAGCCACAGATACGCAGTATTTT. This sequence encodes CSARDWLAGATDTQYF.